The text below deals with one TCR beta chain. Its target is not known. The data derive from a study of blood T cells in healthy people across ages. Study-wide results and limits: Correlation between TCR beta diversity and naive T cell percentage was strong. Diversity of TCR beta per million T cells declined in a roughly linear way with age. Unknown donor CMV status possibly confounded expanded clonotype changes.

The V end was cut by 2 bases, the J end by 4 bases, with 8 bases between. CDR3 size: 14 residues. Germline V gives CDR1 LGHDT, CDR2 YNNKEL (reference sequence). The authors ran a second PCR of about 7 to 12 cycles using a sample-barcoded 5' primer and a J-beta primer mix. TCRdb analysed the 5' RACE reads with MiXCR anew, one entry per CDR3 protein. The data hold 650,000 to 1,000,000 distinct CDR3 sequences, with around 45% observed a single time. The genes are TRBV3-1 and TRBJ1-4; D might be TRBD1 (6 bases). Sequencing used blood. This TCR came from an older man in good health. The CDR3 bases are TGTGCCAGCAGCCAACGCAGGGGTAATGAAAAACTGTTTTTT. Translation gives CASSQRRGNEKLFF.